This T cell receptor (beta chain) was identified during a study of neoadjuvant anti-PD-1 for oral cavity cancer. For the study at large: Non-progressing patients received a fourth nivolumab dose near day 43, then surgery on days 50-56.

Time point denoted: after neoadjuvant nivolumab, at surgical resection. The germline V and J ends were trimmed by 0 bases and 7 bases, with 19 bases remaining between them. The germline gives CDR1 MNHEY, CDR2 SMNVEV (reference sequence). The CDR3 loop spans 17 amino acids. Repertoires were generated with immunoSEQ multiplex PCR, while TCRdb's copy carries only in-frame clones and drops some. The sample includes about 32,000 clones, roughly 80% of them seen just once. Material: PBMCs, obtained after nivolumab (anti-PD-1) treatment. The V gene is TRBV27, the J gene TRBJ1-5, with D possibly TRBD1 on 6 matching bases. The clonotype originates from a person between 40 and 80 years old with oral cavity squamous cell carcinoma. This CDR3 reads CASSLSAYRAPRQPQHF. CDR3 nucleotides: TGTGCCAGCAGTTTATCAGCCTACAGGGCGCCTCGGCAGCCCCAGCATTTT.